Below are 14 T cell receptor beta chains sequenced from a single sample in a study of tumor and adjacent non-tumor tissue in lung cancer. The library came from three nested PCR rounds adapted from ARM-PCR protocols. TCRdb re-called the multiplex PCR reads through MiXCR, storing one row per CDR3 protein. The data hold over 85,000 distinct CDR3 sequences, with about 80% observed a single time. The template was RNA from unsorted bulk tissue. Sequencing used lung tumor tissue. These receptors were obtained from a man between 65 and 85 years old with non-small cell lung cancer.

This chain connects TRBV20-1 to TRBJ1-4; unclear D gene. There are 13 residues in the CDR3. Germline CDR1 DFQATT, CDR2 SNEGSKA (reference sequence). V lost 4 bases and J 7 bases, leaving 13 bases between the germline ends. The chain's CDR3 is CSAIDGLSEKLFF. The CDR3 coding sequence is TGCAGTGCTATAGACGGGTTAAGTGAAAAACTGTTTTTT.

In regard to this clonotype: A read error is possible here, since a much larger clone lies one base away. The CDR3 sequence: CASSFILGNSPLNF. The CDR3 DNA reads as TGTGCCAGCAGTTTTATTCTCGGGAATTCACCCCTCAACTTT. The chain links TRBV28 to TRBJ1-6, with unresolved D. This CDR3 region has 14 residues. In germline, CDR1 is MDHEN, CDR2 SYDVKM. The full variable domain, its missing parts supplied by reference TRBV28 and TRBJ1-6, is DVKVTQSSRYLVKRTGEKVFLECVQDMDHENMFWYRQDPGLGLRLIYFSYDVKMKEKGDIPEGYSVSREKKERFSLILESASTNQTSMYLCASSFILGNSPLNFGNGTRLTVT.

As to this clonotype: Germline is not matched at one junction end, which may reflect a read error. V usage is TRBV10-1 and J usage is TRBJ1-6, with D possibly being TRBD1 (5 bases). The germline CDR1 and CDR2 sequences are WNHNN and SYGVQD (reference sequence). The CDR3 extends over 14 amino acids. The CDR3 reads CASNESRQNSPLHF. Written as DNA, the CDR3 is TGCGCCAGCAATGAGTCGCGACAGAATTCACCCCTCCACTTT.

About this clonotype: An end of the junction does not agree with germline; a read error may underlie this. CDR3 amino acids: CASRLVVALEQYF. CDR3 nucleotides: TGTGCCAGCAGGTTAGTAGTAGCCCTCGAGCAGTACTTC. The J gene is TRBJ2-7, the V gene TRBV11-2; D uncertain. The CDR3 spans 13 residues. Germline assignment: CDR1 SGHAT and CDR2 FQNNGV.

This clonotype was recorded a few times. One junction end does not reproduce the germline sequence, and a read error may be involved. The rearrangement links TRBV29-1 to TRBJ1-1; D is unresolved. Germline V gives CDR1 SQVTM, CDR2 ANQGSEA. The CDR3 contains 14 residues. The CDR3 region is CSVEVEGMNTEAFF. The CDR3, as DNA: TGCAGTGTTGAGGTTGAAGGCATGAACACTGAAGCTTTCTTT.

Worth noting for this clonotype: A much larger clone differs from this one at a single base, so this may be a read error. This chain uses TRBV28 with TRBJ2-7; 11 bases are a match to TRBD2. The CDR3 spans 15 residues. Germline CDR1 and CDR2: MDHEN and SYDVKM. CDR3: CASSEIAGGTLERYF. CDR3 DNA: TGTGCCAGCAGTGAGATAGCGGGGGGGACCCTCGAGCGGTACTTC.

The sample holds one count of this clonotype. At one end, the junction sequence differs from germline, possibly due to a read error. CDR3 sequence reads: CASSLWTEREHYF. The CDR3 coding sequence is TGTGCCAGCAGCCTATGGACCGAGCGTGAGCATTACTTC. The V and J genes are TRBV11-2 and TRBJ2-7, with D unresolved. Germline V gives CDR1 SGHAT, CDR2 FQNNGV. There are 13 residues in the CDR3.

Notes on this clonotype: A much more abundant neighbour one base away suggests this may be a read error. The V and J genes are TRBV5-4 and TRBJ1-5; D possibly corresponds to TRBD1 (5 bases). Germline V lookup: CDR1 SGHNT, CDR2 YYREEE (reference sequence). The CDR3 is 14 residues long. In DNA, the CDR3 is TGTACCGGCAGCGTGCAGGGCCGCAATCAGCCCCAGCATTTT. Translated, it gives CTGSVQGRNQPQHF. The entire variable domain, with the rest obtained from reference TRBV5-4 and TRBJ1-5, is as follows: ETGVTQSPTHLIKTRGQQVTLRCSSQSGHNTVSWYQQALGQGPQFIFQYYREEENGRGNFPPRFSGLQFPNYSSELNVNALELDDSALYLCTGSVQGRNQPQHFGDGTRLSIL.

A word on this clonotype: The junction does not match germline at one end; this may be a read error. V and J are TRBV29-1 and TRBJ2-5; no definite D call. Germline V lookup: CDR1 SQVTM, CDR2 ANQGSEA. The CDR3 has 11 amino acids. The DNA for the CDR3 is TGCAGCGTTGAGAAAAATGAGACCCGGTACTTC. It translates to CSVEKNETRYF.

This clonotype has a handful of counts. A much larger clone differs from this one at a single base, so this may be a read error. This chain connects TRBV29-1 to TRBJ2-1; the D call may be TRBD1 or TRBD2 (5 bases each). Per the germline V gene, CDR1 is SQVTM and CDR2 is ANQGSEA. This CDR3 spans 11 amino acids. The CDR3 DNA reads as TGCCACGGGGCATTAACCAATGAGCAGTTCTTC. Translation gives CHGALTNEQFF.

The chain couples TRBV6-5 to TRBJ1-3; D unclear. There are 16 residues in the CDR3. Between the trimmed V and J ends, which lost 5 bases and 4 bases, there was a span of 18 bases. The germline V gene encodes CDR1 MNHEY and CDR2 SVGAGI. The CDR3 is CASSPAIWVKGNTIYF. The CDR3 nucleotides read TGTGCCAGCAGTCCCGCAATCTGGGTGAAGGGAAACACCATATATTTT.

Concerning this clonotype itself: Mismatch with germline at one junction end may stem from a read error. This sequence joins TRBV10-1 and TRBJ2-3, with TRBD1 as a possible D gene (5 bases). In germline, CDR1 is WNHNN, CDR2 SYGVQD (reference sequence). This CDR3 has 15 residues. CDR3 bases: TGCGCCAGCAGTGAGTCGAAACAGGCTGCAGGTACGCAATATTTT. Its translation: CASSESKQAAGTQYF.

With respect to this clonotype: Germline and junction disagree at one end, which may indicate a read error. This chain uses TRBV4-2 with TRBJ1-5; 10 bases match TRBD1. There are 15 residues in the CDR3. The V gene's germline CDR1 is LGHNA and CDR2 YNFKEQ. The CDR3 here is CASSLQGTGDQTQHF. Here the CDR3 DNA reads TGTGCCAGCAGTCTTCAGGGGACAGGGGATCAGACCCAGCATTTT.

With respect to this clonotype: This CDR3 is missing its conserved last phenylalanine or tryptophan, likely due to a read error. The DNA is left out, because the CDR3 cannot be placed on it with certainty; the CDR3 is given as TCRdb lists it. The rearrangement links TRBV20-1 to TRBJ2-7; TRBD2, the table's D call, lacks a check against the DNA. 11 amino acids form the CDR3, both terminal residues included. CDR1 is DFQATT, CDR2 SNEGSKA, per germline (reference sequence). CDR3 sequence: CSARTGGEQHL.